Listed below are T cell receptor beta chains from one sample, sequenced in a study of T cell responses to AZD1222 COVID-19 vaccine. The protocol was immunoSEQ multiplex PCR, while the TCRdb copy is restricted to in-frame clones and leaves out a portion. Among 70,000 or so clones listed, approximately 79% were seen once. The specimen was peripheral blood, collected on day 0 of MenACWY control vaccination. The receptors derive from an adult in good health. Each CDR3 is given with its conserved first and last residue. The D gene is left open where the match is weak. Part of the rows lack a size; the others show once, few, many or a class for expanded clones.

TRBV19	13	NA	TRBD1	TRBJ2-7	CASSQGATYEQYF	TGTGCCAGTAGTCAGGGGGCCACCTACGAGCAGTACTTC
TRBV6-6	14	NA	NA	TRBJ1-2	CASRLEGTFYGYTF	TGTGCCAGCCGCCTCGAAGGGACTTTCTATGGCTACACCTTC
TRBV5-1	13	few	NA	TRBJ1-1	CASSLRGGTEAFF	TGCGCCAGCAGCTTGAGGGGGGGCACTGAAGCTTTCTTT
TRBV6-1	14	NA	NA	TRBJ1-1	CASSPSIGGAEAFF	TGTGCCAGCAGTCCCTCAATAGGGGGGGCTGAAGCTTTCTTT
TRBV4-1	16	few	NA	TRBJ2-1	CASSQESTLSYNEQFF	TGCGCCAGCAGCCAAGAGTCTACCCTCTCCTACAATGAGCAGTTCTTC
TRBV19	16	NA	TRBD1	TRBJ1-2	CASSLRKDRTDYGYTF	TGTGCCAGTAGTCTTCGCAAGGACAGGACGGACTATGGCTACACCTTC
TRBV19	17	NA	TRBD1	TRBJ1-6	CAIDLPAGTEYNSPLHF	TGTGCCATCGACCTCCCGGCGGGGACAGAGTATAATTCACCCCTCCACTTT
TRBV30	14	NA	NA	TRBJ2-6	CASQGAAGANVLTF	TGTGCCTCCCAGGGTGCGGCTGGGGCCAACGTCCTGACTTTC
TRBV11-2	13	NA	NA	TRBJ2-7	CASSTAGSYEQYF	TGTGCCAGCAGCACGGCCGGGAGCTACGAGCAGTACTTC
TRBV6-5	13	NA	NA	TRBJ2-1	CASGQTLYNEQFF	TGTGCCTCAGGACAGACCCTTTACAATGAGCAGTTCTTC
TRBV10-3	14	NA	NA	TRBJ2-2	CAISGQFDTGELFF	TGTGCCATCAGCGGACAGTTCGATACCGGGGAGCTGTTTTTT
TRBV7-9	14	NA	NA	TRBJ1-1	CASSSTNLNTEAFF	TGTGCCAGCAGCTCCACCAATTTGAACACTGAAGCTTTCTTT
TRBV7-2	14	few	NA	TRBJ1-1	CASSFRRRNTEAFF	TGTGCCAGCAGCTTTAGACGGAGGAACACTGAAGCTTTCTTT
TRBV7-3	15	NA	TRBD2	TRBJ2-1	CASSFTGGPYNEQFF	TGTGCCAGCAGCTTTACGGGAGGTCCCTACAATGAGCAGTTCTTC
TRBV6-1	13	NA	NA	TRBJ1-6	CASSEKYNSPLHF	TGTGCCAGCAGTGAAAAGTATAATTCACCCCTCCACTTT
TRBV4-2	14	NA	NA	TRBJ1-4	CASSQEGTREKLFF	TGTGCCAGCAGCCAAGAGGGGACACGTGAAAAACTGTTTTTT
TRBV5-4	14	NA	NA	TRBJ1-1	CASSRDPRETEAFF	TGTGCCAGCAGTCGGGACCCGAGGGAGACTGAAGCTTTCTTT
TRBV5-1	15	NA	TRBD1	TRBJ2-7	CASSFGASGTEKQYF	TGCGCCAGCAGCTTTGGGGCGTCCGGGACAGAGAAGCAGTACTTC
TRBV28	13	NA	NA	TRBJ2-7	CASSQPAPWGQYF	TGTGCCAGCAGTCAACCCGCCCCTTGGGGGCAGTACTTC
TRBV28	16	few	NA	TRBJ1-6	CASSPLQGMRNSPLHF	TGTGCCAGCAGCCCATTACAGGGAATGAGGAATTCACCCCTCCACTTT
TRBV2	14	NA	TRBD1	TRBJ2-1	CASRSGQVGNEQFF	TGTGCCAGCAGGTCGGGACAGGTCGGCAATGAGCAGTTCTTC
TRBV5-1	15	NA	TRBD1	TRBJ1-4	CASSLGGQTNEKLFF	TGCGCCAGCAGCTTGGGGGGACAGACTAATGAAAAACTGTTTTTT
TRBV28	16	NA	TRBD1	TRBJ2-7	CASSTTWTGVGYEQYF	TGTGCCAGCAGTACGACGTGGACAGGGGTTGGCTACGAGCAGTACTTC
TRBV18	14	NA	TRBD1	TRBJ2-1	CASSPGTEYNEQFF	TGTGCCAGCTCACCAGGGACAGAATACAATGAGCAGTTCTTC
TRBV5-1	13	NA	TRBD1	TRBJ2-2	CASSGQVTGELFF	TGCGCCAGCAGCGGACAGGTCACCGGGGAGCTGTTTTTT
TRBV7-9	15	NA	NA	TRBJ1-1	CASSLVAAVNTEAFF	TGTGCCAGCAGCTTAGTGGCCGCCGTGAACACTGAAGCTTTCTTT
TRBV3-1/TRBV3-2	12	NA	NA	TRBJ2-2	CASSPTSGELFF	TGTGCCAGCAGCCCTACTTCGGGGGAGCTGTTTTTT
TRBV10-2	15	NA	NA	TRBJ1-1	CASKTPGHMNTEAFF	TGCGCCAGCAAAACCCCGGGACATATGAACACTGAAGCTTTCTTT
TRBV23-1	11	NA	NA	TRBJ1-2	CASSPPYGYTF	TGCGCCAGCAGTCCCCCCTATGGCTACACCTTC
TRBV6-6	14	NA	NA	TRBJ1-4	CASSYGGFDAKLFF	TGTGCCAGCAGTTATGGAGGCTTTGATGCAAAACTGTTTTTT
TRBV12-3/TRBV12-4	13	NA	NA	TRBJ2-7	CASSFQAGNEQYF	TGTGCCAGCAGTTTTCAGGCAGGCAACGAGCAGTACTTC
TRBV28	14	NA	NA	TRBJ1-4	CASSFIEAGEKLFF	TGTGCCAGCAGTTTCATAGAGGCAGGAGAAAAACTGTTTTTT
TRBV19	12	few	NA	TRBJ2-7	CASGQGSYEQYF	TGTGCCAGCGGCCAGGGGAGCTACGAGCAGTACTTC
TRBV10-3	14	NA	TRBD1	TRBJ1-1	CAISAQGGTTEAFF	TGTGCCATCAGTGCCCAAGGGGGCACCACTGAAGCTTTCTTT
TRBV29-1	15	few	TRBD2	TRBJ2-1	CSVLGTSGGYNEQFF	TGCAGCGTCCTCGGGACTAGCGGGGGATACAATGAGCAGTTCTTC
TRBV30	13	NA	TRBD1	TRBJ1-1	CAWRVDRDTEAFF	TGTGCCTGGAGGGTGGACAGGGACACTGAAGCTTTCTTT
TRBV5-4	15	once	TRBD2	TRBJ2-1	CASSLPASGQGEQFF	TGTGCCAGCAGCTTGCCGGCTAGCGGGCAGGGTGAGCAGTTCTTC
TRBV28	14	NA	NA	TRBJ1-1	CASSLPDKNTEAFF	TGTGCCAGCAGTCTCCCCGATAAGAACACTGAAGCTTTCTTT
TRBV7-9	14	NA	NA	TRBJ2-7	CASSLAVGIYEQYF	TGTGCCAGCAGCTTAGCGGTCGGGATCTACGAGCAGTACTTC
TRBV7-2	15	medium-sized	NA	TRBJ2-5	CASSSQGGGMETQYF	TGTGCCAGCAGTTCCCAAGGAGGGGGGATGGAGACCCAGTACTTC
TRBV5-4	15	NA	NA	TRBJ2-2	CASSEAGARTGELFF	TGTGCCAGCAGCGAAGCAGGGGCGAGAACCGGGGAGCTGTTTTTT
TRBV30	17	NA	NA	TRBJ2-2	CAWSYMSQGMKTGELFF	TGTGCCTGGAGTTACATGTCACAGGGTATGAAGACCGGGGAGCTGTTTTTT
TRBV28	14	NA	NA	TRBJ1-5	CASSLRLSNQPQHF	TGTGCCAGCAGTTTAAGGCTCTCCAATCAGCCCCAGCATTTT
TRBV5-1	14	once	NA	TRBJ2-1	CASSSNGGPTEQFF	TGCGCCAGCAGCTCCAACGGGGGGCCAACCGAGCAGTTCTTC
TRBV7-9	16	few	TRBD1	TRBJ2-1	CASSLERTGEYNEQFF	TGTGCCAGCAGCTTAGAGAGGACAGGGGAATACAATGAGCAGTTCTTC
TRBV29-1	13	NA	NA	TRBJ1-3	CSVGSGSGNTIYF	TGCAGCGTTGGGTCCGGCTCTGGAAACACCATATATTTT
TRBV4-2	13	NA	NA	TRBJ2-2	CASSPPNTGELFF	TGTGCCAGCAGCCCGCCAAACACCGGGGAGCTGTTTTTT
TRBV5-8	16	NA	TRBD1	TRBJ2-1	CASSFSGQGAYNEQFF	TGTGCCAGCAGCTTCTCGGGACAGGGGGCCTACAATGAGCAGTTCTTC
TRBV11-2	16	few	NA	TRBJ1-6	CASSSLRGGRDSPLHF	TGTGCCAGCAGCTCCCTCCGGGGGGGGCGTGATTCACCCCTCCACTTT
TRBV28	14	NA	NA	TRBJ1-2	CASSLFGLDYGYTF	TGTGCCAGCAGTTTATTTGGGCTCGACTATGGCTACACCTTC
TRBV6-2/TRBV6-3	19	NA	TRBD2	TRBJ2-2	CASSSFNSVAGDVTGELFF	TGTGCCAGCAGTTCCTTCAACTCAGTGGCGGGGGATGTCACCGGGGAGCTGTTTTTT
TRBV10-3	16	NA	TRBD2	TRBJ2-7	CAISVVTSGGRGEQYF	TGTGCCATCAGTGTGGTGACTAGCGGGGGACGGGGCGAGCAGTACTTC
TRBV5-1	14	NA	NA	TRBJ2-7	CASSYVGGPYEQYF	TGCGCCAGCAGCTACGTCGGGGGACCCTACGAGCAGTACTTC